This is a list of T cell receptor beta chains from one sample in a study of blood T cell repertoires in COVID-19. TCRdb keeps only in-frame clones here, not all; method: immunoSEQ multiplex PCR. This repertoire shows around 190,000 clones, around 83% found once; its top ten account for less than 2%. Sequenced material: peripheral blood. These receptors were taken from a human donor in a cohort sampled during active COVID-19. The CDR3 runs from the conserved cysteine through the conserved F or W. The D gene is left open where the match is weak. Clone sizes are given selectively: once, few, many, or a class where the clone is expanded.

j_call	v_call	clone_size	d_call	cdr3_nt	cdr3_aa
TRBJ1-6	TRBV5-4	-	TRBD1	TGTGCCAGCAGCGCGGGACAGGGGTCCCCGGGATCACCCCTCCACTTT	CASSAGQGSPGSPLHF
TRBJ2-5	TRBV10-1	-	-	TGCGCCAGCAGCCAGGGGGACAGCGGGCGGGAGACCCAGTACTTC	CASSQGDSGRETQYF
TRBJ1-5	TRBV5-3	-	TRBD1	TGTGCCAGAAGCAAAGGGACAGGGAACAGGGGCAATCAGCCCCAGCATTTT	CARSKGTGNRGNQPQHF
TRBJ2-7	TRBV9	-	-	TGTGCCAGCAGCGGACTACAGGGCTACGAGCAGTACTTC	CASSGLQGYEQYF
TRBJ2-1	TRBV18	-	TRBD2	TGTGCCAGCTCACCAGCTGGAGCGGGGGCCTACAATGAGCAGTTCTTC	CASSPAGAGAYNEQFF
TRBJ1-6	TRBV11-2	-	-	TGTGCCAGCAGCTTAGTACAGAATTCACCCCTCCACTTT	CASSLVQNSPLHF
TRBJ1-6	TRBV11-2	once	-	TGTGCCAGCAGCCTTGGGGGGGCGTATTATTCACCCCTCCACTTT	CASSLGGAYYSPLHF
TRBJ1-4	TRBV18	-	TRBD1	TGTGCCAGCTCACCTTTGACAGGGCAGAATGAAAAACTGTTTTTT	CASSPLTGQNEKLFF
TRBJ1-4	TRBV7-9	-	-	TGTGCCAGCAGCCGACTTGGGGAGGCCGCTAATGAAAAACTGTTTTTT	CASSRLGEAANEKLFF
TRBJ1-1	TRBV4-3	few	TRBD1	TGCGCCAGCAGCACTCAGGGACAGGGGGACCGTGAAGCTTTCTTT	CASSTQGQGDREAFF
TRBJ2-7	TRBV6-5	-	TRBD1	TGTGCCAGCAGGGGGACAGGGGGGGACTACGAGCAGTACTTC	CASRGTGGDYEQYF
TRBJ2-7	TRBV3-1/TRBV3-2	-	-	TGTGCCAGCAGCCTGTCGACTGGAAGGGGAGGCGAGCAGTACTTC	CASSLSTGRGGEQYF
TRBJ1-2	TRBV9	-	-	TGTGCCAGCAGCGTAGGGGACACATGGGAAGGCTACACCTTC	CASSVGDTWEGYTF
TRBJ1-1	TRBV6-5	-	-	TGTGCCAGCAGTTACTCGGGGGCGTACACTGAAGCTTTCTTT	CASSYSGAYTEAFF
TRBJ1-2	TRBV7-3	few	TRBD1	TGTGCCAGCAGCTATGGACAGGGAAATGGCTACACCTTC	CASSYGQGNGYTF
TRBJ2-7	TRBV23-1	-	-	TGCGCCAGCAGGGCAGCGGTCTCCTACGAGCAGTACTTC	CASRAAVSYEQYF
TRBJ1-1	TRBV7-2	once	TRBD1	TGTGCCAGCAGCATTATGACAGGGGGCAGTACTGAAGCTTTCTTT	CASSIMTGGSTEAFF
TRBJ2-7	TRBV4-3	-	TRBD2	TGCGCCAGCAGCCAAGATGCTAGCGGGGCATTCTACGAGCAGTACTTC	CASSQDASGAFYEQYF
TRBJ1-1	TRBV19	-	TRBD1	TGTGCCAGTAGGGGGACAGGGCGGGGGAGCACTGAAGCTTTCTTT	CASRGTGRGSTEAFF
TRBJ1-3	TRBV6-5	-	TRBD1	TGTGCCAGCAGTTCCGCAGGGGGCTTTCGAAACACCATATATTTT	CASSSAGGFRNTIYF
TRBJ2-3	TRBV5-4	-	TRBD2	TGTGCCAGCAGCTTGGCTGGGGGGGGCACAGATACGCAGTATTTT	CASSLAGGGTDTQYF
TRBJ2-1	TRBV11-3	-	TRBD1	TGTGCCAGCAGCTCCCGACAGGGAGCCTACAATGAGCAGTTCTTC	CASSSRQGAYNEQFF
TRBJ2-7	TRBV19	once	-	TGTGCCAGTAGTCGAACGGTCTCCTACGAGCAGTACTTC	CASSRTVSYEQYF
TRBJ2-7	TRBV3-1/TRBV3-2	-	TRBD1	TGTGCCAGCAGCCAGGGTTCGAGGGGGCCATCCTACGAGCAGTACTTC	CASSQGSRGPSYEQYF
TRBJ2-5	TRBV3-1/TRBV3-2	few	TRBD1	TGTGCCAGCAGCCAAGGGACAGGGGAGAGAGAGACCCAGTACTTC	CASSQGTGERETQYF
TRBJ2-5	TRBV5-4	once	-	TGTGCCAGCAGCATTCAGACAGGTGGGGGGACCCAGTACTTC	CASSIQTGGGTQYF
TRBJ2-3	TRBV5-5	-	TRBD2	TGTGCCAGCAGCTTGTCTAGCGGGAGGGCAGATACGCAGTATTTT	CASSLSSGRADTQYF
TRBJ1-3	TRBV15	-	-	TGTGCCACCAGCAGAGATCCGGGTTCTGGAAACACCATATATTTT	CATSRDPGSGNTIYF
TRBJ1-1	TRBV3-1/TRBV3-2	-	TRBD1	TGTGCCAGCAGCCTTACAGGGGGGAACACTGAAGCTTTCTTT	CASSLTGGNTEAFF
TRBJ2-7	TRBV7-9	once	TRBD1	TGTGCCAGCAGCTTAGGGACAGGGGACGACGAGCAGTACTTC	CASSLGTGDDEQYF
TRBJ1-5	TRBV27	-	-	TGTGCCAGCAGTTTATTTGCTGGGCAGGATCAGCCCCAGCATTTT	CASSLFAGQDQPQHF
TRBJ2-5	TRBV18	-	-	TGTGCCAGCTCACCACAGACTAGAAAGGAGACCCAGTACTTC	CASSPQTRKETQYF
TRBJ2-1	TRBV19	once	-	TGTGCCAGTAGGTCTCGGGGGGCCCCCCTCTACAATGAGCAGTTCTTC	CASRSRGAPLYNEQFF
TRBJ1-2	TRBV3-1/TRBV3-2	-	-	TGTGCCAGCAGCCTCGGGGGAGTGGGTGGCTACACCTTC	CASSLGGVGGYTF
TRBJ1-1	TRBV7-2	-	TRBD1	TGTGCCAGCAGGGGACAGGTGAACACTGAAGCTTTCTTT	CASRGQVNTEAFF
TRBJ2-6	TRBV27	-	-	TGTGCCAGCACCATCTCTGGGGCCAACGTCCTGACTTTC	CASTISGANVLTF
TRBJ2-7	TRBV5-5	-	-	TGTGCCAGCAGCTTCGGCCGCGGGTCCTACGAGCAGTACTTC	CASSFGRGSYEQYF
TRBJ2-7	TRBV18	-	TRBD2	TGTGCCAGCTCACCACCCACTAGCGGGGTCTTGGAGCAGTACTTC	CASSPPTSGVLEQYF
TRBJ1-5	TRBV18	-	-	TGTGCCAGCTCACAATCGGGAGAGCAGCCCCAGCATTTT	CASSQSGEQPQHF
TRBJ1-1	TRBV11-2	-	-	TGTGCCAGCAGCCCGGGGAGTCGCACTGAAGCTTTCTTT	CASSPGSRTEAFF
TRBJ2-7	TRBV7-2	-	-	TGTGCCAGCAGCCGGGAGAGACAGTCCTACGAGCAGTACTTC	CASSRERQSYEQYF